These T cell receptor beta chains were read from a single sample in a study of shared clonotypes between healthy human individuals. The assay was immunoSEQ multiplex PCR, and TCRdb's table has in-frame clones only and misses some. The table includes 1,400,000 or so clones, around 98.5% detected once. Sample: naive CD4+ T cells sorted from blood. The receptors were gathered from a man aged 25 to 40 in good health. Both conserved end residues are part of each CDR3. The D gene is left open where the match is weak. Size values are once, few and many counts, or a class for expanded clones, and some rows have none.

TRBJ2-2,TRBD1,TRBV25-1,once,TGTGCCAGCAGTGGGGGACAGATGAACACCGGGGAGCTGTTTTTT,CASSGGQMNTGELFF
TRBJ1-5,NA,TRBV10-3,NA,TGTGCCATCAGTGATTATGCGGGAAGCAATCAGCCCCAGCATTTT,CAISDYAGSNQPQHF
TRBJ1-2,TRBD1,TRBV2,NA,TGTGCCAGCAGTGGCCCCGGGACAGGAAGGTCTGTCTATGGCTACACCTTC,CASSGPGTGRSVYGYTF
TRBJ2-5,NA,TRBV6-1,NA,TGTGCCAGCGGAGTAGGGGAGACCCAGTACTTC,CASGVGETQYF
TRBJ1-3,TRBD1,TRBV25-1,NA,TGTGCCAGCAGTACAGGGGCCACGTCTGGAAACACCATATATTTT,CASSTGATSGNTIYF
TRBJ2-7,TRBD1,TRBV27,NA,TGTGCCAGCAGTACCGGGACAGGGGTTTCCTACGAGCAGTACTTC,CASSTGTGVSYEQYF
TRBJ2-7,NA,TRBV7-8,NA,TGTGCCAGCAGCCAAGGGGGGGTTCACTACGAGCAGTACTTC,CASSQGGVHYEQYF
TRBJ2-2,TRBD1,TRBV19,NA,TGTGCCAGTAGTCTTCCGAGGGGGCGATCCGGGGAGCTGTTTTTT,CASSLPRGRSGELFF
TRBJ1-4,TRBD1,TRBV6-5,NA,TGTGCCAGCAGGCCTCGGACAGGGGTTAATGAAAAACTGTTTTTT,CASRPRTGVNEKLFF
TRBJ2-7,TRBD1,TRBV5-1,NA,TGCGCCAGCAGCCGGGGACAGTCCAGCTACTACGAGCAGTACTTC,CASSRGQSSYYEQYF
TRBJ2-2,NA,TRBV28,NA,TGTGCCAGCAGTTTAGGGGCGGAAGGGGAGCTGTTTTTT,CASSLGAEGELFF
TRBJ1-2,NA,TRBV29-1,NA,TGCAGCGTTGACGTCGGGACTGATGGCTACACCTTC,CSVDVGTDGYTF
TRBJ2-4,TRBD1,TRBV6-5,NA,TGTGCCAGCAGCCTTAGACCGGGACAGAAGTACTTC,CASSLRPGQKYF
TRBJ2-7,NA,TRBV18,NA,TGTGCCAGCTCACCCCAACAGGGTGGCGTGGGTGAGCAGTACTTC,CASSPQQGGVGEQYF
TRBJ1-2,NA,TRBV28,NA,TGTGCCAGCAGTTCGAGTCCTGCTAACTATGGCTACACCTTC,CASSSSPANYGYTF
TRBJ2-5,NA,TRBV27,NA,TGTGCCATAGCCGCAGCCAACCAAGAGACCCAGTACTTC,CAIAAANQETQYF
TRBJ2-2,NA,TRBV29-1,NA,TGCAGCGTTGATTATGGCAGGGTTTCCGGGGAGCTGTTTTTT,CSVDYGRVSGELFF
TRBJ2-7,NA,TRBV11-2,NA,TGTGCCAGCAGCTTAGGACAGTCCTACGAGCAGTACTTC,CASSLGQSYEQYF
TRBJ2-7,TRBD1,TRBV29-1,NA,TGCAGCGTTGAAGACTGGGAGGGGACAGGGACCTACGAGCAGTACTTC,CSVEDWEGTGTYEQYF
TRBJ2-1,NA,TRBV29-1,once,TGCAGCGTTGATAGAATTTCGGAGCAGTTCTTC,CSVDRISEQFF
TRBJ2-2,TRBD2,TRBV11-2,NA,TGTGCCAGCAGCCGAAGACTAGCGGGAGCATTGGGGACCGGGGAGCTGTTTTTT,CASSRRLAGALGTGELFF
TRBJ2-1,NA,TRBV5-6,once,TGTGCCAGCAGCCTCTGGTTGGGCGTAAATGAGCAGTTCTTC,CASSLWLGVNEQFF
TRBJ2-3,TRBD2,TRBV9,NA,TGTGCCAGCAGCTCCTACGCGAGGCTAGCGGTTAGCACAGATACGCAGTATTTT,CASSSYARLAVSTDTQYF
TRBJ2-2,TRBD2,TRBV14,NA,TGTGCCAGCAGCGGACTAGCGGCGAACACCGGGGAGCTGTTTTTT,CASSGLAANTGELFF
TRBJ2-1,NA,TRBV19,NA,TGTGCCTGCAGGGGACCAGGACAGACTACCGGGGCCGAGTTCTTC,CACRGPGQTTGAEFF
TRBJ2-2,TRBD1,TRBV19,NA,TGTGCCAGTAACCGGGACAGGGACACCGGGGAGCTGTTTTTT,CASNRDRDTGELFF
TRBJ2-2,NA,TRBV28,NA,TGTGCCAGCAGTTCCTTAGCGGCCGCGGGGACCGGGGAGCTGTTTTTT,CASSSLAAAGTGELFF
TRBJ1-1,NA,TRBV28,NA,TGTGCCAGCAGTTTTCCGGGCAACATGAACACTGAAGCTTTCTTT,CASSFPGNMNTEAFF
TRBJ2-2,NA,TRBV5-1,NA,TGCGCCAGCAGCCCCCGGGGAGCGAACACCGGGGAGCTGTTTTTT,CASSPRGANTGELFF
TRBJ1-3,NA,TRBV28,NA,TGTGCCAGCAGTGCCGCACGGGACACCATATATTTT,CASSAARDTIYF
TRBJ2-1,NA,TRBV19,NA,TGTGCCAGTAGTAGGGAAATAGTAAGCGTTGAGCAGTTCTTC,CASSREIVSVEQFF
TRBJ2-7,NA,TRBV7-8,NA,TGTGCCAGCAGCTTAGATGGGGTTCCCTACGAGCAGTACTTC,CASSLDGVPYEQYF
TRBJ2-1,TRBD2,TRBV7-6,once,TGTGCCAGCAGCACCTGGGCTAGCGGGAGCTCCTACAATGAGCAGTTCTTC,CASSTWASGSSYNEQFF
TRBJ2-6,NA,TRBV9,NA,TGTGCCAGCAGCGTAGTCGGGACAAGACACTCTGGGGCCAACGTCCTGACTTTC,CASSVVGTRHSGANVLTF
TRBJ1-4,TRBD1,TRBV11-2,NA,TGTGCCAGCAGCCACAAGGGACAGGGGGCTTATAGGCTGTTTTTT,CASSHKGQGAYRLFF
TRBJ2-3,TRBD2,TRBV28,NA,TGTGCCAGCAGTTTTGCGCTGGGACTAGCGACAGATACGCAGTATTTT,CASSFALGLATDTQYF
TRBJ2-1,NA,TRBV27,NA,TGTGCCAGCAGACGGTACGGGGGAACATTGAGCAATGAGCAGTTCTTC,CASRRYGGTLSNEQFF
TRBJ2-7,TRBD2,TRBV15,NA,TGTGCCACCAGCGGATGGACTAGCGGGAGTTCTGAGCAGTACTTC,CATSGWTSGSSEQYF
TRBJ2-7,NA,TRBV7-2,NA,TGTGCCAGCAGCTTCGACAGAAACTCCTACGAGCAGTACTTC,CASSFDRNSYEQYF
TRBJ2-1,NA,TRBV6-6,NA,TGTGCCAGCAAGCGACAACCCTCCTACAATGAGCAGTTCTTC,CASKRQPSYNEQFF
TRBJ1-5,NA,TRBV2,NA,TGTGCCAGCAGTGAAGCGTCTTATCGAAGCAATCAGCCCCAGCATTTT,CASSEASYRSNQPQHF
TRBJ1-5,NA,TRBV7-8,NA,TGTGCCAGCGATGGGGACCACAGCAATCAGCCCCAGCATTTT,CASDGDHSNQPQHF
TRBJ2-1,NA,TRBV15,NA,TGTGCCACCAGCCCCCCCCGGGCACAGAGCTCCTACAATGAGCAGTTCTTC,CATSPPRAQSSYNEQFF
TRBJ1-5,NA,TRBV18,NA,TGTGCCAGCTCACCAAGTCAGGGACATAGCAATCAGCCCCAGCATTTT,CASSPSQGHSNQPQHF
TRBJ2-7,TRBD2,TRBV28,NA,TGTGCCAGCAGTTTCCAGGCTAGCGGTTCCTACGAGCAGTACTTC,CASSFQASGSYEQYF
TRBJ2-5,NA,TRBV7-2,NA,TGTGCCAGCAGCTTAGCCAGACTAGTTGGGACCCAGTACTTC,CASSLARLVGTQYF